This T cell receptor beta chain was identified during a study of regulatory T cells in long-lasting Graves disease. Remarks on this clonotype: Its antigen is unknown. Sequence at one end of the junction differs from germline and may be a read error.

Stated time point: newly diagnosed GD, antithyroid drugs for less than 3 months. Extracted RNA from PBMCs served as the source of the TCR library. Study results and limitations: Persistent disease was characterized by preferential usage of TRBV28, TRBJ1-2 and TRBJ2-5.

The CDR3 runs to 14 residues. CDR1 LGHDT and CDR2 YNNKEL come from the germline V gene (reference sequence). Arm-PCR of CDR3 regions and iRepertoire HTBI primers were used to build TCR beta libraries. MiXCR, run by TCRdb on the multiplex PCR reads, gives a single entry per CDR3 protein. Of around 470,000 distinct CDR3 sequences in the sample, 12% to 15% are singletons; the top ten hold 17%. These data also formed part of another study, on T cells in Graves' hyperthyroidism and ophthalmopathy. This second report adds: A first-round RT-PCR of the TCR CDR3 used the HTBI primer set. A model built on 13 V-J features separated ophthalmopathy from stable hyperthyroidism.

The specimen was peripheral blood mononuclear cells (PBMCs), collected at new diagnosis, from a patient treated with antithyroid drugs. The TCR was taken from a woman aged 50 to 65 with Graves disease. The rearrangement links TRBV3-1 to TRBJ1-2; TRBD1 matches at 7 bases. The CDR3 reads CASSPMGQNYGCTF. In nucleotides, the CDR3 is TGTGCCAGCAGCCCTATGGGACAGAACTATGGCTGCACCTTC.